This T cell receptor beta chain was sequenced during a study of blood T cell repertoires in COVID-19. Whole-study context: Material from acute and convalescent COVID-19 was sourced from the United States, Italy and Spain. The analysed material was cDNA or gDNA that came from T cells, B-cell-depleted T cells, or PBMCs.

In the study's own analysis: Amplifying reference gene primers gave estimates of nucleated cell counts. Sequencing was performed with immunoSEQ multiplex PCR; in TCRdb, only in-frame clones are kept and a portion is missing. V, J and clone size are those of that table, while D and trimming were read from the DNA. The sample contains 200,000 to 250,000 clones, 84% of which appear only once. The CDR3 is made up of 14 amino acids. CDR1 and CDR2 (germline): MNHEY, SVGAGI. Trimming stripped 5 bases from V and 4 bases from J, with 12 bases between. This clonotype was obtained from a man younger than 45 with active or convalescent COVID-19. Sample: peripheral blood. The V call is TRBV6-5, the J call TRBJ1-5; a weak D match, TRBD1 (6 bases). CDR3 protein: CASSRLQGNQPQHF. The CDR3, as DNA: TGTGCCAGCAGTCGACTACAGGGAAATCAGCCCCAGCATTTT.